This TCR beta chain was retrieved from a study of long-term antiretroviral therapy in people with HIV. Study-level background: Initial samples were collected about a decade before the 2015 immediate-ART recommendation.

Version v3.0 of the immunoSEQ assay ran at survey level. Profiling relied on immunoSEQ multiplex PCR, and the TCRdb table lists in-frame clones only, not all of them. The sample carries about 24,000 clones, 81% recorded once. As to this clone: Its target is not known.

Study results and caveats: The range of CDR3 lengths in HIV repertoires proved narrower than that found in controls. Clones that had undergone expansion before ART prevailed in the repertoire throughout all time points. Diversity remained lower than transplant donor controls, even though it increased after ART.

Germline CDR1 is SGHDN and CDR2 is FVKESK. CDR3 length: 13 residues. V gave up 0 bases and J gave up 12 bases, with 12 bases separating them. The TCR comes from a man aged 25-45 years with HIV. The sequenced sample was unsorted PBMCs, obtained 4.4 years after starting antiretroviral therapy. V and J are TRBV14 and TRBJ2-1; tentative D call: TRBD2 (6 bases). CDR3 coding DNA: TGTGCCAGCAGCCAAGATGGAGGGCGTCGGCAGTTCTTC. It yields the protein CASSQDGGRRQFF.